A single sample gave rise to the 11 T cell receptor beta chains below, sequenced in a study of OX40 agonist ivuxolimab in advanced cancers. Profiling relied on immunoSEQ multiplex PCR, and the TCRdb table lists in-frame clones only, not all of them. The sample gives tens of thousands of clones, 70% to 90% of which show up once; 14% is in the top ten. The source material was CD4+ or CD8+ T cells sorted from blood, sampled in a trial of the OX40 agonist ivuxolimab. The receptors stem from an adult with an advanced solid tumor such as melanoma, head and neck, liver or kidney cancer.

V and J are TRBV10-2 and TRBJ2-7; D is ambiguous. Germline CDR1 WSHSY, CDR2 SAAADI. V gave up 4 bases and J gave up 4 bases, with 8 bases separating them. There are 12 residues in the CDR3. CDR3 bases: TGCGCCAGCAGTGGAACGGGTTACGAGCAGTACTTC. Its protein product is CASSGTGYEQYF.

The V gene is TRBV18, the J gene TRBJ2-3; D is possibly TRBD1 (5 bases). V was shortened by 2 bases and J by 2 bases, with 11 bases between the two germline ends. The CDR3 runs to 15 residues. The germline V gene has CDR1 KGHSH and CDR2 LQKENI. CDR3 DNA sequence: TGTGCCAGCTCACCATCTAGGGGATACACAGATACGCAGTATTTT. Translated: CASSPSRGYTDTQYF.

The chain links TRBV28 to TRBJ1-1; D is unresolved. Germline V lookup: CDR1 MDHEN, CDR2 SYDVKM. The CDR3 extends over 14 amino acids. Deletions cut 3 bases from V and 1 base from J, with 9 bases between. CDR3 in DNA: TGTGCCAGCAGTTTGGGGAATTGGAACACTGAAGCTTTCTTT. Amino acids: CASSLGNWNTEAFF.

This chain uses TRBV27 with TRBJ1-2; possible D gene TRBD1, 6 bases. The CDR3 has 15 residues. Looked up from germline, CDR1 is MNHEY and CDR2 is SMNVEV (reference sequence). V was pared by 2 bases and J by 3 bases, with 13 bases between. The CDR3 bases are TGTGCCAGCAGTTTAGGGTGGGGGGCGGACTATGGCTACACCTTC. Protein product: CASSLGWGADYGYTF.

The table lists this clone with a count of one. The chain carries TRBV9 and TRBJ2-1; 10 positions match TRBD1. V dropped 4 bases and J dropped 3; count of bases not matched to a gene: 10. The CDR3 contains 17 residues. Germline lookup yields CDR1 SGDLS and CDR2 YYNGEE. The chain's CDR3 is CASSFRDRGWGYNEQFF. The CDR3 DNA follows: TGTGCCAGCAGCTTCCGGGACAGGGGATGGGGCTACAATGAGCAGTTCTTC. The full variable domain, completed using reference TRBV9 and TRBJ2-1, is DSGVTQTPKHLITATGQRVTLRCSPRSGDLSVYWYQQSLDQGLQFLIQYYNGEERAKGNILERFSAQQFPDLHSELNLSSLELGDSALYFCASSFRDRGWGYNEQFFGPGTRLTVL.

V and J are TRBV20-1 and TRBJ1-1; no clear D. The CDR3 has 11 amino acids. V lost 2 bases and J 1 base, leaving 2 bases between the germline ends. The germline CDR1 and CDR2 sequences are DFQATT and SNEGSKA (reference sequence). CDR3 DNA sequence: TGCAGTGCTAGAAAGAACACTGAAGCTTTCTTT. This codes for CSARKNTEAFF.

The V call is TRBV6-5, the J call TRBJ1-2; the match to TRBD1 covers 10 bases. V trimming: 5 bases; J trimming: 6 bases; junction bases outside the gene matches: 9. The CDR3 sequence is 15 residues long. Germline V gives CDR1 MNHEY, CDR2 SVGAGI. The CDR3 reads CASSTDRGLVDGYTF. The DNA of the CDR3 is TGTGCCAGCAGTACCGACAGGGGGCTAGTAGATGGCTACACCTTC.

V and J are TRBV19 and TRBJ1-5; 9 nucleotides align to TRBD1. Trimming removed 5 bases from V and 6 bases from J; junction bases left unmatched: 8. The CDR3 consists of 15 residues. The germline gives CDR1 LNHDA, CDR2 SQIVND (reference sequence). CDR3 nucleotides: TGTGCCAGTAGTGACACCGGGACAGGGCGTCAGCCCCAGCATTTT. Translating gives CASSDTGTGRQPQHF.

The rearrangement links TRBV6-6 to TRBJ1-2; TRBD1 agrees at 8 bases. Germline CDR1 reads MNHNY; CDR2 reads SVGAGI (reference sequence). CDR3 length: 14 residues. J was trimmed by 5 bases and V by 5 bases; bases with no gene match: 7. CDR3 amino acids: CASSTTGEWYGYTF. The CDR3 region has the DNA TGTGCCAGCAGTACGACAGGGGAGTGGTATGGCTACACCTTC.

The V gene is TRBV28, the J gene TRBJ2-5, with D perhaps matching TRBD1 (6 bases). Trimming shortened V by 7 bases and J by 5 bases, and 23 bases separated the two germline ends. Germline V gene sequence: CDR1 MDHEN, CDR2 SYDVKM. This CDR3 spans 16 amino acids. CDR3 in DNA: TGTGCCAGCACCACCCCGACAGGACTCACGGGGGAGACCCAGTACTTC. Amino acid sequence: CASTTPTGLTGETQYF. Combining the CDR3 with reference TRBV28 and TRBJ2-5 gives the whole variable domain DVKVTQSSRYLVKRTGEKVFLECVQDMDHENMFWYRQDPGLGLRLIYFSYDVKMKEKGDIPEGYSVSREKKERFSLILESASTNQTSMYLCASTTPTGLTGETQYFGPGTRLLVL.

The chain recombines TRBV28 with TRBJ2-4; D gene uncertain. Per germline, CDR1 MDHEN and CDR2 SYDVKM. The CDR3 runs to 16 residues. V was cut by 0 bases and J by 2 bases, with 11 bases left in between. This CDR3 is CASSLWTSITKNIQYF. CDR3 DNA: TGTGCCAGCAGTTTATGGACATCCATAACCAAAAACATTCAGTACTTC.